This TCR beta chain was captured in a study of T cells in Graves' hyperthyroidism and ophthalmopathy. Stable Graves' hyperthyroidism denoted no ophthalmopathy progression over 18 months. With a duration under 2 months, the hyperthyroidism was newly diagnosed in patients aged 18 to 65. Patients having uncontrolled infection, another autoimmune disease, pregnancy or lactation were not included. Every diagnosis used clinical symptoms, serum thyroxine and TRAb, thyroid ultrasound and orbital computed tomography. Authors of the study amplified TCR beta CDR3 regions from RNA transcripts. Carried out on the TCR CDR3, a first-round RT-PCR used the HTBI primer set. TCRdb analysed the multiplex PCR reads with MiXCR anew, one entry per CDR3 protein. The sample shows approximately 95,000 distinct CDR3 sequences, around 42% of them seen only once. This clonotype was detected many times. The sequencing sample was made of peripheral blood or thyroid tissue (not recorded which). The receptor was derived from a woman younger than 45 with Graves' hyperthyroidism.

The CDR3 here is CASNAGSYGYTF. CDR3 DNA: TGCGCCAGTAATGCTGGGAGCTATGGCTACACCTTC. The chain carries TRBV5-1 and TRBJ1-2; D not resolved. The CDR3 has 12 amino acids. Trimming removed 8 bases from V and 4 bases from J, with 12 bases in between. Per germline, CDR1 SGHRS and CDR2 YFSETQ.